These 26 T cell receptor beta chains came from one sample sequenced in a study of blood T cell repertoires in COVID-19 (dated by TCRdb to about 2020). Library preparation used the immunoSEQ multiplex PCR assay. Not all clones reach the TCRdb copy of this immuneACCESS table, which keeps in-frame sequences only. Checked studies attribute under half of the gap to unresolved V genes and leave the rest unexplained. This sample gives about 280,000 clones in total; approximately 81% of them show up just once. The ten top clones hold 2.5% to 3% of the sample. The sample consisted of PBMCs or T cells enriched from blood (not recorded which). The receptors shown here come from a woman between 45 and 60 years old who had recovered from COVID-19.

The chain recombines TRBV6-5 with TRBJ2-1; 8 bases align to TRBD1. The V and J ends lost 6 bases and 7 bases, in that order; junction bases with no gene match: 8. CDR3 length: 14 residues. Germline V gene data show CDR1 as MNHEY and CDR2 as SVGAGI. CDR3 sequence: CASSSLNRGNEQFF. In DNA, the CDR3 is TGTGCCAGCAGCTCTCTAAACAGGGGGAATGAGCAGTTCTTC.

V gene TRBV4-3 combines with J gene TRBJ2-2, with 14 bases identical to TRBD2. The V and J ends lost 4 bases and 5 bases, in that order; junction bases with no gene match: 12. The CDR3 is 19 residues long. Germline CDR1 is LGHNA and CDR2 is YSLEER. The CDR3 coding sequence is TGCGCCAGCAGCCGAGCCGGGACTAGCGGGAGAGTCTCGACCGGGGAGCTGTTTTTT. Protein: CASSRAGTSGRVSTGELFF.

This clone has only one observation. This sequence joins TRBV6-5 and TRBJ1-1; a weak D match, TRBD1 (5 bases). CDR1 is MNHEY, CDR2 SVGAGI, per germline. Trimming removed 6 bases from V and 1 base from J, with 6 bases in between. The CDR3 runs to 12 residues. The CDR3 DNA reads TGTGCCAGCAGAGGACAGAACACTGAAGCTTTCTTT. It specifies CASRGQNTEAFF.

This sequence joins TRBV5-1 and TRBJ2-1; TRBD2 matches 10 bases. Germline CDR1 reads SGHRS; CDR2 reads YFSETQ. V was pared by 0 bases and J by 9 bases, with 9 bases of the junction left unmatched. This CDR3 contains 16 residues. For the CDR3, the DNA is TGCGCCAGCAGCTTGGCCCCGGCTAGCGGGGGATCTGAGCAGTTCTTC. Amino acids: CASSLAPASGGSEQFF.

The chain couples TRBV7-2 to TRBJ1-1; D is perhaps TRBD1 (5 bases). The CDR3 is made up of 15 amino acids. Trimming took off 1 base at V and 5 bases at J, with 14 bases between the two ends. Looked up from germline, CDR1 is SGHTA and CDR2 is FQGNSA. Here the CDR3 DNA reads TGTGCCAGCAGCTTAGGTGGGGGTGGAGGGACTGAAGCTTTCTTT. Its translation is CASSLGGGGGTEAFF. Filled out from reference TRBV7-2 and TRBJ1-1, the complete variable domain reads GAGVSQSPSNKVTEKGKDVELRCDPISGHTALYWYRQSLGQGLEFLIYFQGNSAPDKSGLPSDRFSAERTGGSVSTLTIQRTQQEDSAVYLCASSLGGGGGTEAFFGQGTRLTVV.

The rearrangement uses TRBV5-1 and TRBJ2-2; 7 bases are a match to TRBD1. CDR3 length: 15 amino acids. V was pared by 3 bases and J by 5 bases, with 7 bases of the junction left unmatched. Germline loops: CDR1 SGHRS, CDR2 YFSETQ. The CDR3 DNA follows: TGCGCCAGCAGCTGGACAGGATCTGGGACCGGGGAGCTGTTTTTT. Protein product: CASSWTGSGTGELFF.

The chain carries TRBV4-3 and TRBJ1-5; no firm D call. Per germline, CDR1 LGHNA and CDR2 YSLEER. This CDR3 is 18 amino acids long. V lost 0 bases and J lost 1, with 16 bases in between. The CDR3 protein is CASSQEWIGGESNQPQHF. In DNA, the CDR3 is TGCGCCAGCAGCCAAGAATGGATCGGAGGTGAAAGCAATCAGCCCCAGCATTTT.

The chain combines TRBV30 with TRBJ2-3; TRBD2 is a possible D gene (6 bases). The CDR3 totals 14 residues. Germline-derived CDR1 and CDR2 are GTSNPN and SVGIG (reference sequence). V lost 1 base to trimming and J lost 3 bases, with 11 bases between them. The CDR3 DNA reads as TGTGCCTGGAGTGGTAAAGCGGGTACAGATACGCAGTATTTT. It yields the protein CAWSGKAGTDTQYF.

As concerns this clone: The same CDR3 also results from other DNA sequences found in this sample. CDR3 coding DNA: TGTGCCAGCAGTGAAGGGACAGGGAGACAGCCCCAGCATTTT. This translates into CASSEGTGRQPQHF. The chain uses TRBV6-1 and TRBJ1-5; the match to TRBD1 covers 8 bases. This CDR3 has 14 residues. CDR1 is MNHNS, CDR2 SASEGT, per germline. V gave up 1 base and J gave up 7 bases; unmatched junction bases: 3.

The chain employs TRBV19 and TRBJ2-1; D possibly corresponds to TRBD2 (5 bases). V dropped 7 bases and J dropped 4 bases, with 14 bases sitting between them. Germline lookup yields CDR1 LNHDA and CDR2 SQIVND (reference sequence). The CDR3 covers 14 residues. This CDR3 is CASTGSDPYNEQFF. The CDR3 DNA reads TGTGCCAGTACTGGTAGCGATCCATACAATGAGCAGTTCTTC.

V and J are TRBV30 and TRBJ2-3; D possibly corresponds to TRBD2 (5 bases). The CDR3 covers 16 residues. Germline V gives CDR1 GTSNPN, CDR2 SVGIG (reference sequence). Trimming took 0 bases from V and 5 from J, leaving 18 bases between them. The chain's CDR3 is CAWSVRIGLVEDTQYF. CDR3 DNA sequence: TGTGCCTGGAGTGTACGGATTGGACTTGTCGAAGATACGCAGTATTTT.

The chain employs TRBV30 and TRBJ2-1, with 7 bases fitting TRBD1. The CDR3 spans 13 residues. V gave up 4 bases and J gave up 8 bases; unmatched junction bases: 8. Germline CDR1 reads GTSNPN; CDR2 reads SVGIG (reference sequence). In DNA form, the CDR3 reads TGTGCCTGGACGGGACAGTACTCTTATGAGCAGTTCTTC. Protein: CAWTGQYSYEQFF.

This clone has ten or more counts. The chain combines TRBV24-1 with TRBJ2-2; D uncertain. CDR1 is KGHDR and CDR2 is SFDVKD in the germline V gene. CDR3 length equals 14 residues. The V end was cut by 1 base, the J end by 3 bases, with 5 bases between. CDR3 amino acids: CATSDFTDTGELFF. DNA for the CDR3: TGTGCCACCAGTGATTTCACGGACACCGGGGAGCTGTTTTTT.

There are a few counts of this clone. The chain couples TRBV6-5 to TRBJ1-1, with TRBD1 identical over 11 bases. This CDR3 spans 13 amino acids. V gave up 0 bases and J gave up 10 bases; unmatched junction bases: 1. CDR1 is MNHEY and CDR2 is SVGAGI in the germline V gene. The CDR3 here is CASSYSGQGGAFF. In DNA form, the CDR3 reads TGTGCCAGCAGTTACTCGGGACAGGGGGGAGCTTTCTTT.

This clone was recorded only once. The genes are TRBV12-3 or TRBV12-4 and TRBJ1-2, with D perhaps matching TRBD1 (6 bases). The V gene lost 5 bases and the J gene lost 6 bases, with 13 bases spanning the gap. CDR3 length: 13 amino acids. The CDR3 spells CASSPTGSHGYTF. The CDR3 DNA sequence: TGTGCCAGCAGTCCTACAGGGTCTCATGGCTACACCTTC.

The rearrangement links TRBV19 to TRBJ2-5; a possible D gene is TRBD2 (6 bases). Germline assignment: CDR1 LNHDA and CDR2 SQIVND (reference sequence). The V end was cut by 5 bases, the J end by 1 base, with 14 bases between. The CDR3 length is 15 residues. The CDR3 is CASSWGTGGQETQYF. CDR3 sequence (DNA): TGTGCCAGTAGTTGGGGGACCGGGGGCCAAGAGACCCAGTACTTC.

The chain carries TRBV4-3 and TRBJ2-1; 12 nucleotides line up with TRBD1. This CDR3 region has 18 residues. In germline, CDR1 is LGHNA, CDR2 YSLEER. V lost 0 bases, J lost 10 bases, and 13 bases stayed unmatched. Here the CDR3 reads CASSQDLLGTGGFGEQFF. CDR3 in DNA: TGCGCCAGCAGCCAAGATCTCCTAGGGACAGGGGGCTTTGGAGAGCAGTTCTTC.

The gene calls are TRBV5-8 and TRBJ1-2; TRBD1 matches 8 bases. The CDR3 is 15 residues long. Germline CDR1 is SGHTS and CDR2 is YDEGEE. Trimming at V came to 2 bases and at J to 5 bases, leaving 8 bases not matched to a gene. The CDR3, as DNA: TGTGCCAGCAGCTTTCCCGGGACAGGCGCTTATGGCTACACCTTC. Translated, it gives CASSFPGTGAYGYTF.

This rearrangement joins TRBV18 to TRBJ2-4, with 11 bases lining up with TRBD2. Germline CDR1 reads KGHSH; CDR2 reads LQKENI. This CDR3 has 19 amino acids. Unmatched junction bases numbered 10, after V lost 3 bases and J lost 0 bases. The CDR3 nucleotides read TGTGCCAGCTCACCTAACGGAGGACTAGCGGGCCTAGCCAAAAACATTCAGTACTTC. It codes for CASSPNGGLAGLAKNIQYF. The whole variable domain, remainder taken from reference TRBV18 and TRBJ2-4, is NAGVMQNPRHLVRRRGQEARLRCSPMKGHSHVYWYRQLPEEGLKFMVYLQKENIIDESGMPKERFSAEFPKEGPSILRIQQVVRGDSAAYFCASSPNGGLAGLAKNIQYFGAGTRLSVL.

This clone appeared a single time. The genes are TRBV5-8 and TRBJ1-6, with a possible D match to TRBD1 (6 bases). Germline V gene sequence: CDR1 SGHTS, CDR2 YDEGEE. The CDR3 has 14 amino acids. The V end lost 1 base, the J end lost 12 bases, and 14 bases lay between the germline ends. The CDR3 is CASSLTDRAGPLHF. As DNA, the CDR3 is TGTGCCAGCAGCTTGACGGACAGAGCAGGACCCCTCCACTTT.

This clone has more than one count but fewer than ten. The chain joins TRBV27 to TRBJ1-6; no reliable D call. V lost 2 bases, J lost 9 bases, and 11 bases lay in between. The germline V gene has CDR1 MNHEY and CDR2 SMNVEV (reference sequence). The CDR3 has 14 amino acids. CDR3 sequence: CASSLAGGSSPLHF. CDR3 DNA sequence: TGTGCCAGCAGTTTAGCCGGAGGGAGTTCACCCCTCCACTTT.

This clone has just a few counts. The rearrangement uses TRBV4-3 and TRBJ1-6, with 7 bases fitting TRBD1. The germline gives CDR1 LGHNA, CDR2 YSLEER. V trimming: 2 bases; J trimming: 6 bases; junction bases outside the gene matches: 13. The CDR3 extends over 18 amino acids. CDR3 protein: CASSQLLDRDLSNSPLHF. The CDR3 region has the DNA TGCGCCAGCAGCCAACTCCTAGACAGGGATCTAAGTAATTCACCCCTCCACTTT.

The chain combines TRBV12-5 with TRBJ1-1; 7 bases are a match to TRBD1. Germline-derived CDR1 and CDR2 are LGHNT and FRNRAP. The trim removed 3 bases at V and 1 base at J, leaving 11 bases unmatched. This CDR3 has 17 residues. CDR3: CASGFDFSGGTNTEAFF. The CDR3 DNA is TGTGCTAGTGGTTTCGACTTTTCAGGGGGGACGAACACTGAAGCTTTCTTT.

The chain joins TRBV18 to TRBJ1-3, with D hard to call. V lost 3 bases and J lost 2, with 14 bases in between. CDR1 is KGHSH and CDR2 is LQKENI in the germline V gene. This CDR3 comprises 16 residues. In nucleotides, the CDR3 is TGTGCCAGCTCACCCACCGCGGGTAGACCTGGAAACACCATATATTTT. This encodes CASSPTAGRPGNTIYF. Based on the CDR3 plus reference TRBV18 and TRBJ1-3, the full variable domain is NAGVMQNPRHLVRRRGQEARLRCSPMKGHSHVYWYRQLPEEGLKFMVYLQKENIIDESGMPKERFSAEFPKEGPSILRIQQVVRGDSAAYFCASSPTAGRPGNTIYFGEGSWLTVV.

V is TRBV7-9 and J is TRBJ1-2; D is unclear. Germline lookup yields CDR1 SEHNR and CDR2 FQNEAQ (reference sequence). Trimming removed 1 base from V and 3 bases from J, with 9 bases in between. The CDR3 contains 14 residues. CDR3: CASSLVRSDYGYTF. CDR3 coding DNA: TGTGCCAGCAGCTTAGTGAGGAGTGACTATGGCTACACCTTC.

This clone was seen only a few times. The V call is TRBV7-2, the J call TRBJ2-1; D remains ambiguous. V was shortened by 4 bases and J by 7 bases, with 5 bases between the two germline ends. CDR1 and CDR2 from the germline V gene are SGHTA and FQGNSA. This CDR3 is 11 amino acids long. The CDR3 loop reads CASSSLNEQFF. CDR3 nucleotides: TGTGCCAGCAGCTCTTTAAATGAGCAGTTCTTC.